These 28 T cell receptor beta chains were all obtained from the same sample, sequenced in a study of human T cells and chemical hapten exposure. Using its own MiXCR run on the RACE reads, TCRdb lists one record per CDR3 protein. The profile shows approximately 260,000 distinct CDR3 sequences, 7.7% of them singletons. Time point of the sample: pre-sensitization, week 0. Specified treatment: therapeutic diphenylcyclopropenone sensitization with weekly scalp DPC. The sample consisted of whole blood, taken in connection with sensitization to the hapten diphenylcyclopropenone (DPC). Source of these receptors: a man younger than 35 with alopecia areata. Some clones in this sample may be carry-over from other donors' samples.

This clonotype was counted ten times or more. The chain joins TRBV10-3 to TRBJ1-2; D is undetermined. CDR3 length: 13 residues. From germline, CDR1 is ENHRY and CDR2 SYGVKD. V was clipped by 3 bases and J by 4 bases, with 9 bases between them. The CDR3 DNA reads TGTGCCATCAGTGATTACAGCCCCTATGGCTACACCTTC. Its translation is CAISDYSPYGYTF.

This clonotype has at least ten counts. V usage is TRBV6-5 and J usage is TRBJ2-3, with 11 bases identical to TRBD2. Germline CDR1 MNHEY, CDR2 SVGAGI. The length of the CDR3 is 15 residues. V shed 4 bases and J 5 bases; nucleotides not matched to a gene: 5. CDR3 in amino acids: CASSWGTSGEDTQYF. The CDR3 DNA is TGTGCCAGCAGTTGGGGGACTAGCGGTGAAGATACGCAGTATTTT.

V gene TRBV4-2 combines with J gene TRBJ1-1; unclear D gene. This CDR3 is built from 16 residues. V was pared by 3 bases and J by 2 bases, with 16 bases between. CDR1 and CDR2 from the germline V gene are LGHNA and YNFKEQ. The DNA of the CDR3 is TGTGCCAGCAGCCATCTTGGCGGGGTAGTAAACACTGAAGCTTTCTTT. Its translation is CASSHLGGVVNTEAFF.

The V and J genes are TRBV6-4 and TRBJ2-1, with 9 bases lining up with TRBD2. The J segment lost 7 bases and the V segment lost 3 bases, leaving 7 bases of the junction unmatched. Germline V gene data show CDR1 as MRHNA and CDR2 as SNTAGT. The CDR3 totals 15 residues. In DNA, the CDR3 is TGTGCCAGCAGTGAAGCAGCGGGGGGTCCAAATGAGCAGTTCTTC. It specifies CASSEAAGGPNEQFF.

The V gene is TRBV5-1, the J gene TRBJ1-1; 8 bases fit TRBD1. CDR1 and CDR2 (germline): SGHRS, YFSETQ. V lost 1 base, J lost 6 bases, and 2 bases stayed unmatched. This CDR3 is 13 amino acids long. CDR3 in amino acids: CASSLLDRAEAFF. The CDR3 DNA reads TGCGCCAGCAGCTTGTTGGACAGGGCTGAAGCTTTCTTT.

This clonotype was detected a few times. The rearrangement joins TRBV7-2 to TRBJ2-1, with TRBD1 as a possible D gene (6 bases). The germline gives CDR1 SGHTA, CDR2 FQGNSA. Trimming left V 4 bases short and J 12 bases short, with 19 bases between. This CDR3 spans 14 amino acids. Here the CDR3 DNA reads TGTGCCAGCAGCTCCCAGCCTCTGGGGGCCGGGCAGTTCTTC. Its translation is CASSSQPLGAGQFF.

By sample share, this clonotype is medium-sized (0.01 to 0.1%). The chain employs TRBV3-1 and TRBJ2-5; 7 positions match TRBD1. V dropped 4 bases and J dropped 5; count of bases not matched to a gene: 4. Germline CDR1 is LGHDT and CDR2 is YNNKEL (reference sequence). CDR3 size: 13 residues. CDR3 amino acids: CASSRQGDETQYF. DNA for the CDR3: TGTGCCAGCAGCCGGCAGGGGGATGAGACCCAGTACTTC.

The chain links TRBV4-3 to TRBJ1-1; possibly TRBD1 for D (6 bases). Germline V lookup: CDR1 LGHNA, CDR2 YSLEER. CDR3 length: 17 amino acids. Trimming removed 0 bases at V and 1 base at J, with 15 bases between. The CDR3 protein is CASSQDPAGETNTEAFF. CDR3 coding DNA: TGCGCCAGCAGCCAAGACCCCGCAGGGGAGACGAACACTGAAGCTTTCTTT.

The chain couples TRBV5-6 to TRBJ2-7; D remains unclear. The CDR3 length is 14 residues. The V and J ends lost 0 bases and 2 bases respectively, with 9 bases between them. Germline V CDR1 and CDR2: SGHDT, YYEEEE. CDR3 region: CASSLDELTYEQYF. The CDR3 coding sequence is TGTGCCAGCAGCTTGGATGAACTTACCTACGAGCAGTACTTC. Together with reference TRBV5-6 and TRBJ2-7, the CDR3 gives the full variable domain: DAGVTQSPTHLIKTRGQQVTLRCSPKSGHDTVSWYQQALGQGPQFIFQYYEEEERQRGNFPDRFSGHQFPNYSSELNVNALLLGDSALYLCASSLDELTYEQYFGPGTRLTVT.

A few counts support this clonotype. The rearrangement links TRBV12-3 or TRBV12-4 to TRBJ1-6; D not resolved. V lost 6 bases, J lost 9 bases, and 12 bases lay in between. The CDR3 length is 13 residues. In nucleotides, the CDR3 is TGTGCCAGCAGCCCGGGGTTTGCTTCACCCCTCCACTTT. This encodes CASSPGFASPLHF.

This clonotype occurred a few times. V is TRBV4-3 and J is TRBJ1-6; TRBD1 is a possible D gene (5 bases). The CDR3 sequence is 15 residues long. CDR1 is LGHNA and CDR2 is YSLEER in the germline V gene. V gave up 0 bases and J gave up 7 bases, with 10 bases separating them. The CDR3 nucleotides read TGCGCCAGCAGCCAAGAGCCAGGGTCCAATTCACCCCTCCACTTT. Translating gives CASSQEPGSNSPLHF.

This clonotype came up many times. This rearrangement joins TRBV28 to TRBJ2-2; weak D call: TRBD2 (6 bases). The CDR3 length is 15 residues. Germline CDR1 is MDHEN and CDR2 is SYDVKM. Trimming took off 4 bases at V and 4 bases at J, with 13 bases between the two ends. The CDR3 is CASSSGWRGTGELFF. The CDR3 bases are TGTGCCAGCAGTTCCGGGTGGCGGGGCACCGGGGAGCTGTTTTTT.

This clonotype was seen only a few times. The chain has TRBV25-1 and TRBJ2-5; no clear D. The CDR3 spans 15 residues. Germline assignment: CDR1 MGHDK and CDR2 SYGVNS. V gave up 4 bases and J gave up 3 bases, with 15 bases separating them. CDR3 loop: CASSADFKGEETQYF. Here the CDR3 DNA reads TGTGCCAGCAGTGCCGACTTCAAAGGTGAAGAGACCCAGTACTTC.

This clonotype was detected many times. The chain employs TRBV28 and TRBJ1-1, with no clear D. Trimming left V 3 bases short and J 0 bases short, with 11 bases between. From germline, CDR1 is MDHEN and CDR2 SYDVKM. This CDR3 has 15 amino acids. The CDR3 sequence is CASSFRSFMNTEAFF. CDR3 coding DNA: TGTGCCAGCAGTTTCCGCAGTTTTATGAACACTGAAGCTTTCTTT.

This clonotype was seen a handful of times. The J gene is TRBJ2-2, the V gene TRBV7-2; 7 positions agree with TRBD1. Germline CDR1 SGHTA, CDR2 FQGNSA. This CDR3 is 16 amino acids long. J lost 4 bases, V lost 1 base, and 6 bases had no gene match. CDR3 region: CASSLGQSGGTGELFF. DNA for the CDR3: TGTGCCAGCAGCTTAGGCCAGTCAGGGGGCACCGGGGAGCTGTTTTTT. The variable domain in full, completed from reference TRBV7-2 and TRBJ2-2, reads GAGVSQSPSNKVTEKGKDVELRCDPISGHTALYWYRQSLGQGLEFLIYFQGNSAPDKSGLPSDRFSAERTGGSVSTLTIQRTQQEDSAVYLCASSLGQSGGTGELFFGEGSRLTVL.

This clonotype appeared once. This rearrangement joins TRBV28 to TRBJ2-7; maybe TRBD1 (5 bases). Looked up from germline, CDR1 is MDHEN and CDR2 is SYDVKM. This CDR3 has 16 residues. The ends were cut back, 7 bases at V and 6 bases at J, with 25 bases in the middle. CDR3 amino acids: CASTDFLGQVRSEQYF. CDR3 nucleotides: TGTGCCAGCACAGACTTCCTCGGACAAGTGAGGAGCGAGCAGTACTTC.

The rearrangement uses TRBV3-1 and TRBJ2-3; 10 bases are shared with TRBD2. Germline-derived CDR1 and CDR2 are LGHDT and YNNKEL (reference sequence). The length of the CDR3 is 15 residues. V trimming: 0 bases; J trimming: 4 bases; junction bases outside the gene matches: 1. CDR3 loop: CASSQESGGADTQYF. CDR3 coding DNA: TGTGCCAGCAGCCAAGAGAGCGGGGGGGCAGATACGCAGTATTTT.

The chain couples TRBV4-1 to TRBJ1-5, with D unresolved. The CDR3 extends over 12 amino acids. Trimming took 0 bases from V and 6 from J, leaving 3 bases between them. Germline V lookup: CDR1 MGHRA, CDR2 YSYEKL. The chain's CDR3 is CASSQESQPQHF. In DNA, the CDR3 is TGCGCCAGCAGCCAAGAATCTCAGCCCCAGCATTTT.

This rearrangement joins TRBV9 to TRBJ2-2, with TRBD2 matching 9 bases. The V gene's germline CDR1 is SGDLS and CDR2 YYNGEE. V lost 4 bases, J lost 6 bases, and 13 bases stayed unmatched. CDR3 length equals 17 residues. Written as DNA, the CDR3 is TGTGCCAGCAGCCCCCGCGCCGGGACTAGCACCCCCGGGGAGCTGTTTTTT. Its translation is CASSPRAGTSTPGELFF.

This clonotype was observed a handful of times. The chain carries TRBV24-1 and TRBJ2-4; D is undetermined. CDR3 length: 14 amino acids. Trimming stripped 3 bases from V and 7 bases from J, with 12 bases between. Germline-derived CDR1 and CDR2 are KGHDR and SFDVKD. The CDR3 DNA is TGTGCCACCAGTGATCCCATCCCCCCCAACATTCAGTACTTC. It specifies CATSDPIPPNIQYF.

J is TRBJ2-1 and V is TRBV5-4, with a weak D call TRBD2 (7 bases). The germline gives CDR1 SGHNT, CDR2 YYREEE (reference sequence). Trimming took 1 base from V and 1 from J, leaving 18 bases between them. There are 18 residues in the CDR3. Here the CDR3 DNA reads TGTGCCAGCAGCTTGAGTCTTTCGCGGGGGCGTTCCTACAATGAGCAGTTCTTC. It encodes CASSLSLSRGRSYNEQFF.

This clonotype appeared many times. V is TRBV20-1 and J is TRBJ2-1; D might be TRBD2 (5 bases). Germline V CDR1 and CDR2: DFQATT, SNEGSKA (reference sequence). V shed 4 bases and J shed 7 bases, with 14 bases lying between them. This CDR3 spans 13 amino acids. The CDR3 nucleotides read TGCAGTGCTATGTACGGTGGAGGTAATGAGCAGTTCTTC. It encodes CSAMYGGGNEQFF.

In nucleotides, the CDR3 is TGTGCCAGCAGGTTGACAGTAACCCCACGAAATGAGCAGTTCTTC. Protein sequence: CASRLTVTPRNEQFF. The J gene is TRBJ2-1, the V gene TRBV6-5; a possible D gene is TRBD1 (5 bases). CDR1 and CDR2 from the germline V gene are MNHEY and SVGAGI. The CDR3 runs to 15 residues. The V gene lost 6 bases and the J gene lost 7 bases, with 19 bases spanning the gap.

In this sample, this clonotype turned up a few times. As the CDR3 is not closed by the conserved phenylalanine or tryptophan, this likely results from a read error. It is unclear where the CDR3 begins or ends on the DNA, so no DNA is shown, and the CDR3 is as TCRdb lists it. The rearrangement links TRBV2 to TRBJ2-1; the table's TRBD2 call for D was not verified on the DNA. The CDR3 extends over 13 residues, inclusive of both ends. Germline V CDR1 and CDR2: SNHLY, FYNNEI. CDR3 loop: CASSEALAGDRTV.

This clonotype was seen repeatedly, ten times or more. The chain links TRBV5-1 to TRBJ1-5, with 7 bases that match TRBD1. V trimming: 0 bases; J trimming: 0 bases; junction bases outside the gene matches: 3. CDR1 SGHRS and CDR2 YFSETQ come from the germline V gene. The CDR3 contains 16 residues. Written as DNA, the CDR3 is TGCGCCAGCAGCTTGGGGACAGGAGCTAGCAATCAGCCCCAGCATTTT. This translates into CASSLGTGASNQPQHF.

This clonotype came up many times. The chain links TRBV5-1 to TRBJ1-1, with 7 nucleotides matching TRBD1. The CDR3 runs 15 residues. V lost 4 bases and J lost 4; bases outside the gene matches: 10. Germline-derived CDR1 and CDR2 are SGHRS and YFSETQ. The CDR3 DNA is TGCGCCAGCAGCACCTCAACAGGGGCGATCACTGAAGCTTTCTTT. Translating gives CASSTSTGAITEAFF.

DNA for the CDR3: TGTGCCAGCAGCCCGTACCCTCCGGGACAGGTCACCGAGCAGTACTTC. Its protein is CASSPYPPGQVTEQYF. The gene calls are TRBV7-2 and TRBJ2-7; 8 bases agree with TRBD1. This CDR3 has 16 residues. The J segment lost 6 bases and the V segment lost 5 bases, leaving 15 bases of the junction unmatched. In germline, CDR1 is SGHTA, CDR2 FQGNSA.

This clonotype has at least ten counts. V gene TRBV29-1 combines with J gene TRBJ2-1; TRBD1 agrees at 8 bases. The CDR3 contains 14 residues. Germline CDR1 SQVTM, CDR2 ANQGSEA. V was pared by 3 bases and J by 7 bases, with 8 bases of the junction left unmatched. The CDR3, as DNA: TGCAGCGTTGATGTAGCAGGGGGCGCGAATGAGCAGTTCTTC. Translated: CSVDVAGGANEQFF.